Below, 14 T cell receptor beta chains from the same sample are listed, as sequenced in a study of T cell responses to AZD1222 COVID-19 vaccine. Sequencing was performed with immunoSEQ multiplex PCR; in TCRdb, only in-frame clones are kept and a portion is missing. Counted here are 85,000 to 130,000 clones, about 90% occurring once; the ten biggest clones make up roughly 8%. The sample consisted of peripheral blood, taken 28 days after the second AZD1222 dose. Receptor source: an adult who received the AZD1222 COVID-19 vaccine.

V usage is TRBV6-2 or TRBV6-3 and J usage is TRBJ1-6; a possible D gene is TRBD1 (5 bases). The CDR3 is 14 amino acids. The germline V gene encodes CDR1 MNHEY and CDR2 SVGEGT. The V end lost 6 bases, the J end lost 10 bases, and 16 bases lay between the germline ends. Here the CDR3 DNA reads TGTGCCAGCAGCGAAGGGACGCGACCATCACCCCTCCACTTT. As protein: CASSEGTRPSPLHF.

The chain carries TRBV24-1 and TRBJ2-5, with 9 bases aligning to TRBD1. V dropped 4 bases and J dropped 4; count of bases not matched to a gene: 9. The CDR3 is 16 residues long. CDR1 and CDR2 from the germline V gene are KGHDR and SFDVKD. The CDR3 is CATSEGGDRDGETQYF. DNA for the CDR3: TGTGCCACCAGTGAGGGGGGGGACAGGGACGGAGAGACCCAGTACTTC.

V and J are TRBV7-6 and TRBJ2-7; D is uncertain. Germline V lookup: CDR1 SGHVS, CDR2 FNYEAQ. The CDR3 loop spans 12 amino acids. Trimming shortened V by 5 bases and J by 5 bases, and 10 bases separated the two germline ends. The CDR3 coding sequence is TGTGCCAGCAGCCGGTCCTGGGACGAGCAGTACTTC. Its translation is CASSRSWDEQYF. The full variable domain, completed using reference TRBV7-6 and TRBJ2-7, is GAGVSQSPRYKVTKRGQDVALRCDPISGHVSLYWYRQALGQGPEFLTYFNYEAQQDKSGLPNDRFSAERPEGSISTLTIQRTEQRDSAMYRCASSRSWDEQYFGPGTRLTVT.

This clone was found once. The rearrangement links TRBV6-5 to TRBJ2-5; 9 bases are shared with TRBD2. V gave up 2 bases and J gave up 5 bases; unmatched junction bases: 9. Looked up from germline, CDR1 is MNHEY and CDR2 is SVGAGI. The CDR3 sequence is 16 residues long. The CDR3, as DNA: TGTGCCAGCAGTTACGCGGGGGGGACCGCGTGGGAGACCCAGTACTTC. Its protein is CASSYAGGTAWETQYF.

The genes are TRBV5-1 and TRBJ1-3; D is undetermined. The CDR3 is 17 amino acids. Germline V gives CDR1 SGHRS, CDR2 YFSETQ. V was trimmed by 2 bases and J by 0 bases, leaving 15 bases between them. CDR3 residues: CASSLVGVRASGNTIYF. DNA of the CDR3: TGCGCCAGCAGCTTAGTCGGGGTACGGGCCTCTGGAAACACCATATATTTT.

This rearrangement joins TRBV3-1 (or the pseudogene TRBV3-2) to TRBJ2-1; TRBD2 agrees at 7 bases. The trim removed 1 base at V and 3 bases at J, leaving 9 bases unmatched. There are 17 residues in the CDR3. Germline assignment: CDR1 LGHDT and CDR2 YNNKEL (reference sequence). For the CDR3, the DNA is TGTGCCAGCAGCCAAGTTCTTGGGGGGGTTGTCTACAATGAGCAGTTCTTC. Its translation: CASSQVLGGVVYNEQFF.

CDR3: CAWSFGTVNTEAFF. The CDR3 DNA is TGTGCCTGGAGTTTCGGGACAGTGAACACTGAAGCTTTCTTT. V usage is TRBV30 and J usage is TRBJ1-1, with TRBD1 identical over 7 bases. CDR3 length: 14 residues. CDR1 and CDR2 from the germline V gene are GTSNPN and SVGIG (reference sequence). V shed 2 bases and J 0 bases; nucleotides not matched to a gene: 3.

The CDR3 region has the DNA TGTGCCAGCAGTTACTCGATGCAACCGGTTGAAAAACTGTTTTTT. This translates into CASSYSMQPVEKLFF. This chain joins TRBV6-5 and TRBJ1-4; D unresolved. The V gene's germline CDR1 is MNHEY and CDR2 SVGAGI. There are 15 residues in the CDR3. Between the trimmed V and J ends, which lost 0 bases and 7 bases, there was a span of 12 bases.

The chain combines TRBV4-3 with TRBJ1-3; 12 bases fit TRBD1. J lost 2 bases, V lost 0 bases, and 2 bases had no gene match. The germline V gene has CDR1 LGHNA and CDR2 YSLEER. CDR3 size: 17 residues. The CDR3 DNA follows: TGCGCCAGCAGCCAAGAGGGACAGGGGGCGCCTGGAAACACCATATATTTT. Its protein product is CASSQEGQGAPGNTIYF.

V gene TRBV7-9 combines with J gene TRBJ2-3; D is undetermined. This CDR3 has 16 amino acids. Germline assignment: CDR1 SEHNR and CDR2 FQNEAQ (reference sequence). V gave up 0 bases and J gave up 1 base, with 11 bases separating them. In DNA, the CDR3 is TGTGCCAGCAGCTTAGCGGGCTCGGGCGGCACAGATACGCAGTATTTT. It encodes CASSLAGSGGTDTQYF.

This chain's CDR3 is CASSVTGPDSPLHF. CDR3 sequence (DNA): TGCGCCAGCAGCGTGACAGGGCCTGACTCACCCCTCCACTTT. This chain uses TRBV5-1 with TRBJ1-6; 7 positions match TRBD1. With 4 bases clipped from V and 10 bases from J, the junction kept 8 bases outside the gene matches. Germline V CDR1 and CDR2: SGHRS, YFSETQ. There are 14 residues in the CDR3.

The J gene is TRBJ1-4, the V gene TRBV7-8; 7 bases fit TRBD1. Per the germline V gene, CDR1 is SGHVS and CDR2 is FQNEAQ. V lost 3 bases and J lost 0; bases outside the gene matches: 4. The CDR3 is 16 amino acids. The CDR3 DNA reads as TGTGCCAGCAGCTTGGATAGGGGGCCAACTAATGAAAAACTGTTTTTT. Amino acids: CASSLDRGPTNEKLFF.

This chain links TRBV6-5 with TRBJ2-3; the D is unclear. The CDR3 has 12 residues. Germline V CDR1 and CDR2: MNHEY, SVGAGI. V lost 6 bases and J lost 12, with 16 bases in between. CDR3 amino acids: CASSPQGSTQYF. The CDR3 DNA follows: TGTGCCAGCAGCCCCCAAGGGTCCACCCAGTATTTT.

The chain joins TRBV3-1 (or the pseudogene TRBV3-2) to TRBJ1-5, with no clear D. This CDR3 is 15 amino acids long. Trimming shortened V by 4 bases and J by 0 bases, and 10 bases separated the two germline ends. The germline CDR1 and CDR2 sequences are LGHDT and YNNKEL (reference sequence). This CDR3 is CASSPGTFSNQPQHF. The DNA for the CDR3 is TGTGCCAGCAGCCCCGGCACCTTTAGCAATCAGCCCCAGCATTTT.